This T cell receptor (beta chain) was observed in a study of technical replicates of blood from a handful of donors. Trimming stripped 1 base from V and 0 bases from J, with 10 bases between. Germline assignment: CDR1 SGHVS and CDR2 FNYEAQ. There are 16 residues in the CDR3. The protocol was immunoSEQ multiplex PCR, while the TCRdb copy is restricted to in-frame clones and leaves out a portion. The sample lists about 84,000 clones, roughly 97% seen once, with approximately 0.18% in the top ten. The sequenced material came from T cells isolated from PBMCs. This clonotype was obtained from a human donor in good health. The chain recombines TRBV7-6 with TRBJ1-3; D not certain. The CDR3 loop is CASSLDPGYSGNTIYF. For the CDR3, the DNA is TGTGCCAGCAGCTTAGATCCCGGTTACTCTGGAAACACCATATATTTT. Drawing the rest from reference TRBV7-6 and TRBJ1-3, the complete variable domain is GAGVSQSPRYKVTKRGQDVALRCDPISGHVSLYWYRQALGQGPEFLTYFNYEAQQDKSGLPNDRFSAERPEGSISTLTIQRTEQRDSAMYRCASSLDPGYSGNTIYFGEGSWLTVV.